This TCR beta chain was retrieved from a study of CD8 T cells in ankylosing spondylitis. Study findings and constraints: A TCR beta motif of under ten highly homologous variants seemed to mark ankylosing spondylitis blood. Disease-linked clones reportedly concentrated significantly in matched ankylosing spondylitis synovial fluid.

This clonotype was detected many times. What it binds is unknown. This CDR3 is 19 amino acids long. Germline V CDR1 and CDR2: ENHRY, SYGVKD. V lost 1 base and J lost 0; bases outside the gene matches: 9. TCRdb re-analysed the 5' RACE reads in MiXCR, keeping a single row per CDR3 protein. The top ten hold 3.5% of the sample, which has about 500,000 distinct CDR3 sequences, under 5.5% seen once. Sequencing was done on a sample of blood, either unsorted or a sorted T cell fraction (not recorded which). The chain joins TRBV10-3 to TRBJ1-4, with 9 bases fitting TRBD1. The clonotype was recovered from a male donor with ankylosing spondylitis. Here the CDR3 DNA reads TGTGCCATCAGTGAGTGGGGACAGGGTTTCGGCGCAACTAATGAAAAACTGTTTTTT. Translation gives CAISEWGQGFGATNEKLFF.